In this sample, the clone carrying this T cell receptor beta chain turned up once. This sample is part of a study of blood T cell repertoires in COVID-19. On the study more broadly: Donors in the United States, Italy and Spain gave samples during acute or convalescent COVID-19. PBMCs, B-cell-depleted T cells, or T cells provided the cDNA or gDNA that made up the material.

Authors' data handling: How many nucleated cells were present was estimated from reference gene primer amplification. Some clones are missing from TCRdb's copy, which holds only in-frame ones; the method was immunoSEQ multiplex PCR. V and J calls and clone size are those listed in that table; D and trimming were worked out from the DNA. The data show about 210,000 clones, approximately 86% seen once. The CDR3 length is 13 residues. Deletions cut 6 bases from V and 6 bases from J, with 13 bases between. The sequence was obtained from a man between 18 and 35 years old with active or convalescent COVID-19. The chain couples TRBV12-3 or TRBV12-4 to TRBJ2-3; D is perhaps TRBD1 (6 bases). The sequencing input was peripheral blood. CDR3: CASRPTGPDTQYF. CDR3 DNA: TGTGCCAGCAGGCCGACAGGACCTGATACGCAGTATTTT.